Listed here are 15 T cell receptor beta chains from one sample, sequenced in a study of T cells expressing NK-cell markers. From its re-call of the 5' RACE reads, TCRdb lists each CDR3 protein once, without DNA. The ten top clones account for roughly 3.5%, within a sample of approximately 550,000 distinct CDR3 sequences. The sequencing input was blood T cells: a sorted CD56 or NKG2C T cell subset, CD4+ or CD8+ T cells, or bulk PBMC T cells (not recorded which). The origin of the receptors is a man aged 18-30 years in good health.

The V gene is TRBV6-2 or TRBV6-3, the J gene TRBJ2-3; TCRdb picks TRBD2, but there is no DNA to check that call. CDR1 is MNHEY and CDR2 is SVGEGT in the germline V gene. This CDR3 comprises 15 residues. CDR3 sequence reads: CASSYSGVSTDTQYF.

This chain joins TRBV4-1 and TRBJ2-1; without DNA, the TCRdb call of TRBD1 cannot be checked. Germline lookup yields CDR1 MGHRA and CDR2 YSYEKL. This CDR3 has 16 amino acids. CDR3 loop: CASSQVHGTGGDEQFF.

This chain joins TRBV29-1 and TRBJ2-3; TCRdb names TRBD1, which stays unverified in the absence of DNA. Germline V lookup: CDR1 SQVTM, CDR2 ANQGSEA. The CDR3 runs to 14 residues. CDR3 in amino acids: CSAPIRGSTDTQYF.

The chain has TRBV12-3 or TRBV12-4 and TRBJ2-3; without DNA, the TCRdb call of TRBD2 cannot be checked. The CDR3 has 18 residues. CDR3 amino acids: CASSPGGLAGGPTDTQYF.

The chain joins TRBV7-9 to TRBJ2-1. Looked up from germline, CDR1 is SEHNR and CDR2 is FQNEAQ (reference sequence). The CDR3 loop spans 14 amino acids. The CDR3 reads CASSMTLGHNEQFF.

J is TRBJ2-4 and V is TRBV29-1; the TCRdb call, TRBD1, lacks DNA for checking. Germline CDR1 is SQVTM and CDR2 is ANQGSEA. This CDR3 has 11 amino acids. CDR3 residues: CSGARESIQYF.

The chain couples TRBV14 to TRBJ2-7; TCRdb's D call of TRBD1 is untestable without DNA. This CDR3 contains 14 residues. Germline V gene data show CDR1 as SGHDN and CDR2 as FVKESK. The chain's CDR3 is CASSQNVPGGEQYF.

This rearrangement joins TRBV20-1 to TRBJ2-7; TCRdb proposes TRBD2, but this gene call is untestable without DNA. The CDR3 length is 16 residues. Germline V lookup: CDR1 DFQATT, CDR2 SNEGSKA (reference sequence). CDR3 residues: CSARDPFSGKGYEQYF.

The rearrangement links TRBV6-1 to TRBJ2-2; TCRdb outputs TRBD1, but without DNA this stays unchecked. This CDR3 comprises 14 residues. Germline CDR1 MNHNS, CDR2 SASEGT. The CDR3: CASSDDRTTGELFF.

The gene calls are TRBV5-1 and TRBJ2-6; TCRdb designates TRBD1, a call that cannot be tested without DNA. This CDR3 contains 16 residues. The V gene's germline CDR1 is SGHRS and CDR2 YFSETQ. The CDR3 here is CASSFPDGAGANVLTF. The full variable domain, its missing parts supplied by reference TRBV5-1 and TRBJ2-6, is KAGVTQTPRYLIKTRGQQVTLSCSPISGHRSVSWYQQTPGQGLQFLFEYFSETQRNKGNFPGRFSGRQFSNSRSEMNVSTLELGDSALYLCASSFPDGAGANVLTFGAGSRLTVL.

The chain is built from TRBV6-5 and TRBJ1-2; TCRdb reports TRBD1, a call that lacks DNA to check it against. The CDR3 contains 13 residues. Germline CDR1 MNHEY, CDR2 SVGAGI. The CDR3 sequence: CASSPRYRGGYTF.

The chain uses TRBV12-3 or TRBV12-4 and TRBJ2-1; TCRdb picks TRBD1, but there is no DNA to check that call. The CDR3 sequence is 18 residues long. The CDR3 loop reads CASSPGDRGLTKYNEQFF.

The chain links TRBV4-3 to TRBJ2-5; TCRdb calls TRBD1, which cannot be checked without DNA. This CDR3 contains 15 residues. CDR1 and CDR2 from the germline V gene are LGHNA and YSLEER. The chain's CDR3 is CASSQGTGLQETQYF.

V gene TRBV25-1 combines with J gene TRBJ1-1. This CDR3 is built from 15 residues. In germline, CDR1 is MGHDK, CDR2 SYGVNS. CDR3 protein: CASSVSRSGAGEAFF.

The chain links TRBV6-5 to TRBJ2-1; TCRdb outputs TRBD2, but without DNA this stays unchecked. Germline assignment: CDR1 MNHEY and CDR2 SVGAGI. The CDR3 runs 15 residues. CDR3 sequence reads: CASSYLGLGVTEQFF.